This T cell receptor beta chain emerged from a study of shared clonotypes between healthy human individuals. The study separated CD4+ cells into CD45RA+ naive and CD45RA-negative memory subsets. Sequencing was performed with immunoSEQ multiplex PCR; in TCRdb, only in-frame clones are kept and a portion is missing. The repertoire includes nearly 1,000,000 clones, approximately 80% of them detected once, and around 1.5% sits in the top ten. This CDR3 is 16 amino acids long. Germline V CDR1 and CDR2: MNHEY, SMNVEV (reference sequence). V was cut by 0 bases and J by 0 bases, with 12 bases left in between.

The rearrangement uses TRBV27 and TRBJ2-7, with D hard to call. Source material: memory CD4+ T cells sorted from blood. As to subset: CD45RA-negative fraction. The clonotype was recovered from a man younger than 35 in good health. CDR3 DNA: TGTGCCAGCAGTTTATCCGCCTTGTACTACTCCTACGAGCAGTACTTC. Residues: CASSLSALYYSYEQYF.